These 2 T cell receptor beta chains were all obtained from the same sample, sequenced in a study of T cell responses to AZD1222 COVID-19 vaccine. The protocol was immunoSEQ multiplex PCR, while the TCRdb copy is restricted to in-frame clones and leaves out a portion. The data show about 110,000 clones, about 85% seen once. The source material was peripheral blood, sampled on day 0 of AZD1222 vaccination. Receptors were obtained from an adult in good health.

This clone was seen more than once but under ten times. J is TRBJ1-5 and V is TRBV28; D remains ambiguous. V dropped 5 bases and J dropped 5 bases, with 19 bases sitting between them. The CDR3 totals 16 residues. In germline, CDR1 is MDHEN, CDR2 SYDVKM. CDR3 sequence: CASSLPSRFADQPQHF. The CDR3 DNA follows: TGTGCCAGCAGTCTCCCGAGTCGGTTCGCGGATCAGCCCCAGCATTTT.

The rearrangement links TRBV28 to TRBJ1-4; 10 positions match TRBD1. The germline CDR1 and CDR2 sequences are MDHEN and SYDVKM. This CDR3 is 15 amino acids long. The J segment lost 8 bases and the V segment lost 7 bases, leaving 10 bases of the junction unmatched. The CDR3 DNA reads TGTGCCAGCACCCGACAGGGGGCGCGACGAGAAAAACTGTTTTTT. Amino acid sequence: CASTRQGARREKLFF.